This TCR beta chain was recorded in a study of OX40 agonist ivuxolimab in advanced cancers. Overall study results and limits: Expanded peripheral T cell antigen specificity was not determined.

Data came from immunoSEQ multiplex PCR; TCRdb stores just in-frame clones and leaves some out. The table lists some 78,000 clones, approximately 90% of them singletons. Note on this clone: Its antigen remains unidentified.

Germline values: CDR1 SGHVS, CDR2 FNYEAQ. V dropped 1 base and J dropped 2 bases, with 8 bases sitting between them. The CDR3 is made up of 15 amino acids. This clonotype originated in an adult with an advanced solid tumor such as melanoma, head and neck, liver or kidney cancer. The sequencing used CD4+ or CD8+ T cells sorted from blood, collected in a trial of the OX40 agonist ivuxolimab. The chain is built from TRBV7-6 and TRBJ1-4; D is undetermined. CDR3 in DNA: TGTGCCAGCAGCTTAGGCCAATGGACTAATGAAAAACTGTTTTTT. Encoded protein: CASSLGQWTNEKLFF.